This T cell receptor (beta chain) is drawn from a study of OX40 agonist ivuxolimab in advanced cancers. Findings of the study overall: Specificity for antigen went undetermined in the expanded peripheral T cells.

In regard to this clone: Its antigen is still unknown. Additional DNA sequences in this sample encode the identical CDR3.

V lost 4 bases and J lost 2, with 11 bases in between. The germline V gene has CDR1 SGHRS and CDR2 YFSETQ. This CDR3 has 14 amino acids. Clones were read by immunoSEQ multiplex PCR, and TCRdb kept only the in-frame ones, dropping some. The sample gives 50,000 to 70,000 clones, roughly 87% of which show up once; around 10% is in the top ten. This receptor was taken from an adult with an advanced solid tumor such as melanoma, head and neck, liver or kidney cancer. V gene TRBV5-1 combines with J gene TRBJ2-3, with D tentatively TRBD1 or TRBD2 (5 bases each). The sequenced sample was CD4+ or CD8+ T cells sorted from blood, obtained in a trial of the OX40 agonist ivuxolimab. CDR3 sequence (DNA): TGCGCCAGCAGCCTGGGACCGAACACAGATACGCAGTATTTT. Its translation: CASSLGPNTDTQYF.